The T cell receptor (beta chain) under discussion was sequenced for a study of T cell clonotyping in hematopoietic cell transplantation. The CDR3 runs 13 residues. Germline-derived CDR1 and CDR2 are LNHDA and SQIVND (reference sequence). Assay: immunoSEQ multiplex PCR; the TCRdb copy retains only in-frame clones and omits some. The sample carries about 29,000 clones, 80% to 95% recorded once. A note on this clone: The junction departs from the called germline gene at one end, perhaps through a read error.

Source: PBMCs, taken 100 days after allogeneic stem cell transplant. This chain links TRBV19 with TRBJ1-1; 7 bases are a match to TRBD1. This clonotype originated in a female patient aged 50-65 years who had an allogeneic stem cell transplant from a related donor, so the T cells may come from the graft donor. Some clones in this sample may be carry-over from other donors' samples. The CDR3 DNA reads as TGTGCCAGTAGTCTGACAGGGAACTCTGAAGCTTTCTTT. Its translation is CASSLTGNSEAFF.